The clone carrying this T cell receptor (beta chain) was detected once. The sample belongs to a study of T cells in tuberculosis. Indicated time point: new active TB diagnosis, blood taken before or within 7 days of starting treatment. Clones were sequenced by immunoSEQ multiplex PCR, and TCRdb holds only the in-frame ones, with some missing. The data hold tens of thousands of clones, with roughly 96% observed a single time. The sequence derives from an adult with tuberculosis. The sequenced sample was PBMCs, obtained at tuberculosis diagnosis.

The CDR3 bases are TGTGCCTGGGGGACAGGGAGACTCTATGGCTACACCTTC. This sequence encodes CAWGTGRLYGYTF. This chain links TRBV30 with TRBJ1-2; 9 bases agree with TRBD1. With V trimmed by 5 bases and J by 4 bases, 5 bases remained unmatched. CDR1 is GTSNPN and CDR2 is SVGIG in the germline V gene (reference sequence). The length of the CDR3 is 13 residues.